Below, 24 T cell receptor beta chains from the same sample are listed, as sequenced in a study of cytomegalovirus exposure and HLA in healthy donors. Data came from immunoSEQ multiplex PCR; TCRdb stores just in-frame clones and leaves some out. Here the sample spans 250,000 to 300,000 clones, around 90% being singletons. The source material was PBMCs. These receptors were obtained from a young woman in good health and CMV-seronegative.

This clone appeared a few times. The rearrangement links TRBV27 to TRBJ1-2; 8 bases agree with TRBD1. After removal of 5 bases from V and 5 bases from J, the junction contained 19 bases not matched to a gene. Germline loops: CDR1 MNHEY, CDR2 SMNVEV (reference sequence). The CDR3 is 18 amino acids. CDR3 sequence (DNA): TGTGCCAGCAGTGGGGAGGTCCCGGGACAGGACCTAACGTATGGCTACACCTTC. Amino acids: CASSGEVPGQDLTYGYTF.

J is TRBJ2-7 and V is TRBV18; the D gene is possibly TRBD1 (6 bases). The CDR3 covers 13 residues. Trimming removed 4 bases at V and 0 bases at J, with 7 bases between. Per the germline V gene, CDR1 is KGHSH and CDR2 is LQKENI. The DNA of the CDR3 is TGTGCCAGCTCACGGGGGCCCTCCTACGAGCAGTACGTC. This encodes CASSRGPSYEQYV.

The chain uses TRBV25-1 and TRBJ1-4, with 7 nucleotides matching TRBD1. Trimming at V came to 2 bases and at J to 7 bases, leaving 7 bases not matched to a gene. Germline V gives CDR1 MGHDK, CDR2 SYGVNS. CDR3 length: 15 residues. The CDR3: CASSEPTGVGEKLFF. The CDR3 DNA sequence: TGTGCCAGCAGTGAACCAACAGGGGTGGGTGAAAAACTGTTTTTT.

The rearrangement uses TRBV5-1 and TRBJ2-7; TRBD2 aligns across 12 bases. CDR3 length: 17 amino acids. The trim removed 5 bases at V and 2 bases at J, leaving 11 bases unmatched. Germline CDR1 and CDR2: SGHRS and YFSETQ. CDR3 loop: CASSPGTSGPRTYEQYF. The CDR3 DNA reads TGCGCCAGCAGTCCCGGGACTAGCGGGCCACGGACCTACGAGCAGTACTTC. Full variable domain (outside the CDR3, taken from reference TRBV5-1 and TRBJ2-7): KAGVTQTPRYLIKTRGQQVTLSCSPISGHRSVSWYQQTPGQGLQFLFEYFSETQRNKGNFPGRFSGRQFSNSRSEMNVSTLELGDSALYLCASSPGTSGPRTYEQYFGPGTRLTVT.

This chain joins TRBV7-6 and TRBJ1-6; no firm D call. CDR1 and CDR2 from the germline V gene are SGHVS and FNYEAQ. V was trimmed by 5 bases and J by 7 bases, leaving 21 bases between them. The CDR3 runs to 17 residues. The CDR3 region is CASSPSILTRFNSPLHF. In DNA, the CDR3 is TGTGCCAGCAGCCCGTCTATTTTGACTCGTTTCAATTCACCCCTCCACTTT. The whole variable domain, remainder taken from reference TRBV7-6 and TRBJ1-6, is GAGVSQSPRYKVTKRGQDVALRCDPISGHVSLYWYRQALGQGPEFLTYFNYEAQQDKSGLPNDRFSAERPEGSISTLTIQRTEQRDSAMYRCASSPSILTRFNSPLHFGNGTRLTVT.

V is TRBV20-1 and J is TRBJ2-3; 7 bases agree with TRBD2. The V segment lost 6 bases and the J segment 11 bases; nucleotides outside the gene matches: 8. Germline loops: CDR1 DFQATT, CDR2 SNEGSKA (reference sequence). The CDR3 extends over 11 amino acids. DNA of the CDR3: TGCAGTGCCGGGGGGTTAGTGATGCAGTATTTT. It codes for CSAGGLVMQYF.

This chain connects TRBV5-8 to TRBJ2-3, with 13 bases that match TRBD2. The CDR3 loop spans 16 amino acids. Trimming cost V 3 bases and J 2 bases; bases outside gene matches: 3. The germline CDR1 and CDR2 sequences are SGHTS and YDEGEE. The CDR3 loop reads CASSSGTSGDTDTQYF. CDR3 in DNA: TGTGCCAGCAGCTCTGGGACTAGCGGGGACACAGATACGCAGTATTTT.

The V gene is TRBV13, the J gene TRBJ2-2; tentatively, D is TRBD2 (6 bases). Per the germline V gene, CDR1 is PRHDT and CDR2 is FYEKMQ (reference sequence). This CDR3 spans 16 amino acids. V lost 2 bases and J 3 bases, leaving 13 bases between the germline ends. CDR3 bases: TGTGCCAGCAGCTTACGGTGGGACTTGCACACCGGGGAGCTGTTTTTT. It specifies CASSLRWDLHTGELFF.

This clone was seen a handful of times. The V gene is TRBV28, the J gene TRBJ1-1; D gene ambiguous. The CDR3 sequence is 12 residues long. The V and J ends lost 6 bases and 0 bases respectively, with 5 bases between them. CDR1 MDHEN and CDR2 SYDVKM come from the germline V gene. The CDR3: CASSTLNTEAFF. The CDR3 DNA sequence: TGTGCCAGCAGCACTCTGAACACTGAAGCTTTCTTT. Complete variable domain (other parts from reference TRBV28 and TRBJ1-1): DVKVTQSSRYLVKRTGEKVFLECVQDMDHENMFWYRQDPGLGLRLIYFSYDVKMKEKGDIPEGYSVSREKKERFSLILESASTNQTSMYLCASSTLNTEAFFGQGTRLTVV.

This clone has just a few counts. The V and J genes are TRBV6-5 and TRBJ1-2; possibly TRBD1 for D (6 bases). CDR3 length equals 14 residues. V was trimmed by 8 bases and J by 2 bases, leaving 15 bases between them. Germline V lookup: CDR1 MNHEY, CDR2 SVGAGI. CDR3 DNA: TGTGCCAGCCGACTTAGGACAGACAACTATGGCTACACCTTC. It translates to CASRLRTDNYGYTF.

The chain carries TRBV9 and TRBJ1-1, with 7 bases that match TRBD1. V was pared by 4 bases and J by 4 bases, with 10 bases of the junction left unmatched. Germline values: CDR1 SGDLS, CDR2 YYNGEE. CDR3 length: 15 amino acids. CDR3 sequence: CASSRSTGFGTEAFF. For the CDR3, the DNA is TGTGCCAGCAGCCGCTCGACAGGGTTTGGCACTGAAGCTTTCTTT.

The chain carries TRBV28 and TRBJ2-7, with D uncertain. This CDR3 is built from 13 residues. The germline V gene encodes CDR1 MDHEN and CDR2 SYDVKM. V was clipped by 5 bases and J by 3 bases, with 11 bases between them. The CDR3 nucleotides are TGTGCCAGCAGTCCCTACAGATACTACGAGCAGTACTTC. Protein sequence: CASSPYRYYEQYF.

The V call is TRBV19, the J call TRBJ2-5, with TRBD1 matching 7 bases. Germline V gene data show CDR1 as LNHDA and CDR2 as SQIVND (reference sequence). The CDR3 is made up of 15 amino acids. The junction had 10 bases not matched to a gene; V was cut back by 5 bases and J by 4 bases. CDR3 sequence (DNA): TGTGCCAGTAGTGGAGACAGGGTGAGAGGAGAGACCCAGTACTTC. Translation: CASSGDRVRGETQYF.

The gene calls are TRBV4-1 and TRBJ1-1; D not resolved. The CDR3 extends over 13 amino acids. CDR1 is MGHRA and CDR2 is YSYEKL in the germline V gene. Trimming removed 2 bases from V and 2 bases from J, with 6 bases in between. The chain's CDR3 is CASSQTTNTEAFF. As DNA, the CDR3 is TGCGCCAGCAGCCAAACTACCAACACTGAAGCTTTCTTT.

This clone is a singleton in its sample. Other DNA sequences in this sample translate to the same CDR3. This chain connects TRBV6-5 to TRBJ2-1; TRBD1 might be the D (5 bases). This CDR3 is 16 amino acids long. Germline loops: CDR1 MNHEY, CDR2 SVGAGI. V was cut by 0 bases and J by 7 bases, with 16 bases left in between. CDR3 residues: CASSYSIGELHNEQFF. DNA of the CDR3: TGTGCCAGCAGTTACTCGATAGGGGAACTACATAATGAGCAGTTCTTC.

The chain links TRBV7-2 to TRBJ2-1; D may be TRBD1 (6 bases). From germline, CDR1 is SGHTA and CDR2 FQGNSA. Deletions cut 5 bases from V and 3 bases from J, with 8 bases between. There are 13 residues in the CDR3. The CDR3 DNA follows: TGTGCCAGCAGCCCACAGGGCTACAATGAGCAGTTCTTC. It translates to CASSPQGYNEQFF.

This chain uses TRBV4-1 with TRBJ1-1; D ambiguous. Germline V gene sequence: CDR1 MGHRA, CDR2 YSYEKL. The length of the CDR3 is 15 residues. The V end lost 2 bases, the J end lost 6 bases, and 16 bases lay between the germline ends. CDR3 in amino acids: CASSQSTVGFAEAFF. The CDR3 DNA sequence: TGCGCCAGCAGCCAATCTACCGTGGGCTTCGCTGAAGCTTTCTTT.

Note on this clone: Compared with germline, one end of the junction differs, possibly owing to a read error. In DNA form, the CDR3 reads TGCACCAGCAGCCAAGTTTTGTCCCCAGGGAGCAATCAGCCCCAGCATTTT. This codes for CTSSQVLSPGSNQPQHF. This chain connects TRBV4-1 to TRBJ1-5, with a possible D match to TRBD1 (5 bases). From germline, CDR1 is MGHRA and CDR2 YSYEKL. The CDR3 totals 17 residues.

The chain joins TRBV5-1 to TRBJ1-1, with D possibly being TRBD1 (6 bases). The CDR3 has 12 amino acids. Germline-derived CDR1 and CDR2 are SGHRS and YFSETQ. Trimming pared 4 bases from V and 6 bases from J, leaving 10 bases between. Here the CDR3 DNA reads TGCGCCAGCAGCCTTACAGGGCCTGAAGCTTTCTTT. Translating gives CASSLTGPEAFF.

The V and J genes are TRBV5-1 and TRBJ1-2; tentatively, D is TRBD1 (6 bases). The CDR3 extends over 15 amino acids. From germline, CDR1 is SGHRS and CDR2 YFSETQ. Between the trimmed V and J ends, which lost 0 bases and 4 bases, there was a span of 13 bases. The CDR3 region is CASSLERGASYGYTF. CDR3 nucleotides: TGCGCCAGCAGCTTGGAGCGGGGGGCTAGCTATGGCTACACCTTC.

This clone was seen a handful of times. CDR3 region: CASSAVGGYTF. The DNA for the CDR3 is TGTGCCAGCAGTGCGGTCGGGGGCTACACCTTC. The rearrangement joins TRBV2 to TRBJ1-2; no clear D gene. The CDR3 covers 11 residues. The ends were cut back, 4 bases at V and 8 bases at J, with 8 bases in the middle. From germline, CDR1 is SNHLY and CDR2 FYNNEI.

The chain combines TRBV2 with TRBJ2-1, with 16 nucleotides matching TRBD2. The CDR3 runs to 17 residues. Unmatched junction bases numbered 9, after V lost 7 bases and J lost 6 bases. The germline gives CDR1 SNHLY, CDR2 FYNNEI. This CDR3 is CASIEGLAGGPFNEQFF. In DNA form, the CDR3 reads TGTGCCAGCATCGAGGGACTAGCGGGGGGGCCCTTCAATGAGCAGTTCTTC.

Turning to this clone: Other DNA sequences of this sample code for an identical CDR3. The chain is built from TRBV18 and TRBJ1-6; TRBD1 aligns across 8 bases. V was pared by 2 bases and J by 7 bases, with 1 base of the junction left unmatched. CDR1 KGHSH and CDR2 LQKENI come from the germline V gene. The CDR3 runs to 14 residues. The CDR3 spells CASSPGQGNSPLHF. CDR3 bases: TGTGCCAGCTCACCAGGACAGGGCAATTCACCCCTCCACTTT.

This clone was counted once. The CDR3 nucleotides are TGTGCCAGCAGCGTCAGCGGGGGCTCCTACAATGAGCAGTTCTTC. This translates into CASSVSGGSYNEQFF. The chain couples TRBV9 to TRBJ2-1, with 8 bases lining up with TRBD2. CDR3 length: 15 amino acids. The J segment lost 0 bases and the V segment lost 2 bases, leaving 1 base of the junction unmatched. CDR1 and CDR2 (germline): SGDLS, YYNGEE.